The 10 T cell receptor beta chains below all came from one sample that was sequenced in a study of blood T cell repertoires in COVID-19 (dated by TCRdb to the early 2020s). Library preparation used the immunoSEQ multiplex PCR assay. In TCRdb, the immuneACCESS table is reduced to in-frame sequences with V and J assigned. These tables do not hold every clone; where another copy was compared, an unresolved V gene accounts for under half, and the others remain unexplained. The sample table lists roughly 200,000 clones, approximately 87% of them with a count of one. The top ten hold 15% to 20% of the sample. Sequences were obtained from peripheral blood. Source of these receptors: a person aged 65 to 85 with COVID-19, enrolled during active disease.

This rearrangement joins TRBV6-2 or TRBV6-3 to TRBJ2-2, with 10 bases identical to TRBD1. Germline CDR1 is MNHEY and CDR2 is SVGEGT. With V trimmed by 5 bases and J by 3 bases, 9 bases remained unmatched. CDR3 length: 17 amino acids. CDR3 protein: CASSPQRQGAYTGELFF. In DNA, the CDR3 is TGTGCCAGCAGTCCACAAAGACAGGGGGCTTACACCGGGGAGCTGTTTTTT.

The CDR3 is CASGLITDTQYF. DNA for the CDR3: TGTGCCAGCGGACTAATCACAGATACGCAGTATTTT. The chain combines TRBV28 with TRBJ2-3, with D perhaps TRBD2 (6 bases). CDR1 MDHEN and CDR2 SYDVKM come from the germline V gene. The CDR3 totals 12 residues. The V gene lost 8 bases and the J gene lost 2 bases, with 8 bases spanning the gap.

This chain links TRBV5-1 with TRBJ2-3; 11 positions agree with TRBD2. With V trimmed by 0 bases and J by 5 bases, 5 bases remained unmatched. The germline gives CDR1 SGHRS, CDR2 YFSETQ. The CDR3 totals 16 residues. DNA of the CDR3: TGCGCCAGCAGCTTGGGGGCTACTAGCGGGAGAGATACGCAGTATTTT. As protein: CASSLGATSGRDTQYF.

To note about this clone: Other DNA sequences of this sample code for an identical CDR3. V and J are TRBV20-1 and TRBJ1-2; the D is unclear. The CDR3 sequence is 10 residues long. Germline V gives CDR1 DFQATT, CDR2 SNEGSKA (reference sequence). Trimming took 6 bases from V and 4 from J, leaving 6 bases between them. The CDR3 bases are TGCAGTGCCGGTTCCTATGGCTACACCTTC. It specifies CSAGSYGYTF.

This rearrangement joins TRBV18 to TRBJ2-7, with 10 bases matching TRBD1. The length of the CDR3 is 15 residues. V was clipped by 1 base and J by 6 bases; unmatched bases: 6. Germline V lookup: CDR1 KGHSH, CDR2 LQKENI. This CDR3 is CASSPLHGQGVEQYF. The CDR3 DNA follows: TGTGCCAGCTCACCACTTCATGGACAGGGGGTCGAGCAGTACTTC.

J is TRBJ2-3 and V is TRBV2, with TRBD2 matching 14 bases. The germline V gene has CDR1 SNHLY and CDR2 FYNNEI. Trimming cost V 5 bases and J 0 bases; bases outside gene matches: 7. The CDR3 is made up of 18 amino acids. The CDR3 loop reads CASSPLGLAGESTDTQYF. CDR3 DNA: TGTGCCAGCAGTCCCTTGGGACTAGCGGGAGAGAGCACAGATACGCAGTATTTT.

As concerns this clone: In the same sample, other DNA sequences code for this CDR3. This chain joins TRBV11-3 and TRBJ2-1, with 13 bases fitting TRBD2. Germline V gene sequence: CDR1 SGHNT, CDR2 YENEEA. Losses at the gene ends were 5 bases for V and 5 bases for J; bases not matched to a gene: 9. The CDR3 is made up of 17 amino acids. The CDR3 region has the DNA TGTGCCAGCAGCCCGCGGACTAGCGGGAGTCCCCACAATGAGCAGTTCTTC. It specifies CASSPRTSGSPHNEQFF.

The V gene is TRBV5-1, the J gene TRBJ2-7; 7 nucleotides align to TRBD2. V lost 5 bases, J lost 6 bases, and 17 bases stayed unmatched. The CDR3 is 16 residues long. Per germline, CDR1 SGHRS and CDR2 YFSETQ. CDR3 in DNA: TGCGCCAGCAGTGACTCGGTCGGGGGGTCGTCCGGCGAGCAGTACTTC. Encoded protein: CASSDSVGGSSGEQYF.

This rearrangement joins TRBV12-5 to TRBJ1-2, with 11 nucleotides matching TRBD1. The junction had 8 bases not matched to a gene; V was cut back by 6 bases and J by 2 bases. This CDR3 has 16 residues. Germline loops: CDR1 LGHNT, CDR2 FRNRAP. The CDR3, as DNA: TGTGCTAGTGGGATGATCGGGACAGGGGGGAACTATGGCTACACCTTC. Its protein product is CASGMIGTGGNYGYTF. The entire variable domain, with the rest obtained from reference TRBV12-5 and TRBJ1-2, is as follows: DARVTQTPRHKVTEMGQEVTMRCQPILGHNTVFWYRQTMMQGLELLAYFRNRAPLDDSGMPKDRFSAEMPDATLATLKIQPSEPRDSAVYFCASGMIGTGGNYGYTFGSGTRLTVV.

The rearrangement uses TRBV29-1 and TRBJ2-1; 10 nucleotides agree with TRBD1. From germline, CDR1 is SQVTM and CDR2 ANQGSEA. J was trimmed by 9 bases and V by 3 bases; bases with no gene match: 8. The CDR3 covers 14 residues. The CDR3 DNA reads TGCAGCGTTGACCCGGACAGGGGGACTGGTGAGCAGTTCTTC. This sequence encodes CSVDPDRGTGEQFF.